This TCR beta chain was sequenced for a study of blood T cell repertoires in COVID-19. This table comes from immunoSEQ multiplex PCR, and its TCRdb copy is limited to in-frame clones, with some not included. This table has about 110,000 clones, less than 85% appearing once. V shed 1 base, J shed 6 bases, and the junction held 4 bases outside the gene matches. CDR3 length: 14 residues. Germline values: CDR1 LGHNT, CDR2 FRNRAP. The source material was peripheral blood. This clonotype originated in a woman older than 75 with acute or convalescent COVID-19. The chain combines TRBV12-5 with TRBJ2-7; TRBD1 matches 9 bases. This CDR3 reads CASGLGTGAGEQYF. DNA for the CDR3: TGTGCTAGTGGTTTGGGGACAGGGGCGGGCGAGCAGTACTTC.